This TCR beta chain was recorded in a study of Ad26.COV2.S vaccination and SARS-CoV-2 variants (dated by TCRdb to about 2021). Regarding the complete study: Donors in the vaccine arm were drawn from COV1001, a phase I-IIa trial of Ad26.COV2.S in healthy adults that was multicentre, randomized, double-blind and placebo-controlled. Dosing of Ad26.COV2.S was intramuscular, at either 5x10^10 or 1x10^11 viral particles, delivered as one shot or as two shots spaced 56 days apart. Investigators did not know the trial group allocation while performing experiments and assessing outcomes. The specificity and breadth of SARS-CoV-2-reactive T cell receptors after Ad26.COV2.S vaccination were assessed by TCRbeta repertoire sequencing. Trial participants were randomized into five groups of five: low-dose or high-dose Ad26.COV2.S given once or twice, or placebo on both occasions. The TCR-sequenced set comprised about 32 samples: around 20 Ad26.COV2.S vaccine recipients, 5 placebo recipients and 8 SARS-CoV-2 convalescent individuals. What the research found in general, with its limitations: Comparing responses between vaccine doses or regimens was not something the study was powered to do. Compared with placebo recipients, Ad26.COV2.S recipients showed higher spike-specific TCR breadth (P = 0.0014). After vaccination, substantial breadth of spike-specific CD8+ and CD4+ T cell responses was reported. Vaccine and placebo recipients had similar non-spike TCR breadth, a finding consistent with the vaccine containing only spike. It was noted by the authors that total T cell responses may have been underestimated by the TCR breadth and depth analyses.

In regard to this clone: Which antigen it targets is not known. Per-nucleotide qualities are absent, and no much larger clonotype sits a single base away.

The immunoSEQ Assay was used to sequence TCRbeta CDR3 regions. After extraction, genomic DNA underwent amplification by bias-controlled multiplex PCR, followed by high-throughput sequencing. On the study's bioinformatics: To quantify the absolute abundance of every unique TCRbeta CDR3 region, sequences were collapsed and filtered. T cell fraction was estimated by normalizing TCRbeta template counts to usable DNA, which was measured by amplifying reference genes present in all nucleated cells. Repertoire TCRs were annotated as SARS-CoV-2-specific by exact matching of V gene, CDR3 amino acid sequence and J gene to a known reactive TCR set. The reference SARS-CoV-2 TCR set came from MIRA and was filtered for enrichment in COVID-19-positive ImmuneCODE repertoires, removing public or cross-reactive TCRs. Drawing on the MIRA antigens, annotated TCRs were analysed further at the level of specific ORF or position within ORF. Breadth was defined as annotated unique rearrangements over total unique productive rearrangements; depth was the summed frequency of those rearrangements. Two-sided Wilcoxon rank-sum tests were applied when comparing TCR breadth between groups. Held by TCRdb, this immuneACCESS table contains in-frame sequences only and omits some clones. Under half of the omission traces to an unresolved V gene where checked; the cause of the rest is unknown. V and J calls and clone size are given by that table; D and trimming were obtained from the DNA. The sample table contains fewer than 500,000 clones; only one count was recorded for roughly 89% of them. In total, the top ten clones hold about 2.5% of the sample.

The meaning of the sample's treatment or condition label: over 15 received Ad26.COV2.S at low or high dose, single or two shots; five or six received placebo; per-sample allocation not given. Repertoires of vaccine and placebo recipients were sequenced from samples collected on day 63 after the first injection. Between 29 July and 7 August 2020, Cohort 1b enrolled about two dozen adults aged 18-55 years at one site in Boston, USA. Ad26.COV2.S was a replication-incompetent adenovirus type 26 vector that expressed a prefusion-stabilized SARS-CoV-2 spike protein derived from the original Wuhan strain. The CDR3 numbers 13 residues from cysteine through phenylalanine. Just CDR3 DNA is preserved here, 39 bases in frame from base 1. For CDR1 and CDR2, the germline V gene lists SGHDT and YYEEEE. V drops 2 bases and J drops 3 bases, leaving 6 bases in between.

The receptor comes from a person between 18 and 65 years old who received the Ad26.COV2.S COVID-19 vaccine or a placebo. The sample was peripheral blood, taken in a trial of Ad26.COV2.S vaccine versus placebo. Rearrangement joined TRBV5-6 to TRBJ1-3; the D gene is unclear. The CDR3 reads CASSFGFGNTIYF. The DNA sequence is as follows: TGTGCCAGCAGCTTCGGTTTTGGAAACACCATATATTTT.